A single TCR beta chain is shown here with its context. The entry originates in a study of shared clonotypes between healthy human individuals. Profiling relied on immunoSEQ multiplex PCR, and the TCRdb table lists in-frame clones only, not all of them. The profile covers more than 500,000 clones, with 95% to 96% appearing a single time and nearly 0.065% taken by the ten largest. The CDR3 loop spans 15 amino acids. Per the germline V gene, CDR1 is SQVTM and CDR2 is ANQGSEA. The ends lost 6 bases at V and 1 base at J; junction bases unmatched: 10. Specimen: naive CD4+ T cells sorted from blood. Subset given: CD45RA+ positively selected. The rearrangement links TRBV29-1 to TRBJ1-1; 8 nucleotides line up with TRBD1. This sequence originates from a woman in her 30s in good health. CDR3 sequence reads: CSVAQTGGRNTEAFF. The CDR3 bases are TGCAGCGTCGCTCAAACAGGGGGTCGGAACACTGAAGCTTTCTTT.